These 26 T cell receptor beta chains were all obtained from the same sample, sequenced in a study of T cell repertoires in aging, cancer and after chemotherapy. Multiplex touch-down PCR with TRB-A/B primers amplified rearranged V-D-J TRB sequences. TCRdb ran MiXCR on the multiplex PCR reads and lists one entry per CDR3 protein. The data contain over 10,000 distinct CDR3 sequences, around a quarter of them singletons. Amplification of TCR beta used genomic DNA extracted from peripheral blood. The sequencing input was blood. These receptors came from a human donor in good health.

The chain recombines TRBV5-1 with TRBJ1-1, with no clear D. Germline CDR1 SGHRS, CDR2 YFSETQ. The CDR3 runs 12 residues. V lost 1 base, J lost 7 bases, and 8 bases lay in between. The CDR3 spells CASSLYGLEAFF. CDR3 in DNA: TGCGCCAGCAGCTTGTATGGGCTTGAAGCTTTCTTT.

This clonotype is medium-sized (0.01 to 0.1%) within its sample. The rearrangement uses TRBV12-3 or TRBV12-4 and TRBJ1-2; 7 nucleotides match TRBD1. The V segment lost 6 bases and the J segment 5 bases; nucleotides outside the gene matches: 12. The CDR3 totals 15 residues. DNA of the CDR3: TGTGCCAGCAGCTACCAAGGACAGGTACCTTATGGCTACACCTTC. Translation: CASSYQGQVPYGYTF.

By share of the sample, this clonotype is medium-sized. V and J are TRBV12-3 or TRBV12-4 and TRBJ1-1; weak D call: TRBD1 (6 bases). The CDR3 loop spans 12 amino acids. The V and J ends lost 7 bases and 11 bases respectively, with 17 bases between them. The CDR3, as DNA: TGTGCCAGCACTCCCGTGGGGGGGCGGGCTTTCTTT. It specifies CASTPVGGRAFF.

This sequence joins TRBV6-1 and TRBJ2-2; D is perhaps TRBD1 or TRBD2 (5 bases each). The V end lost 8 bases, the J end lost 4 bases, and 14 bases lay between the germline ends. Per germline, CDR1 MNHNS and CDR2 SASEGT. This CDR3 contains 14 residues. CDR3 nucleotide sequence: TGTGCCAGCCTTCTGGGACGGCGCACCGGGGAGCTGTTTTTT. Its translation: CASLLGRRTGELFF.

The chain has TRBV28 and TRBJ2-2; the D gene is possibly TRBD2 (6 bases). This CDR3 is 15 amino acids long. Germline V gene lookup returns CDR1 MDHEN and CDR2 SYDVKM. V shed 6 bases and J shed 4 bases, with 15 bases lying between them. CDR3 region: CASSRGVSGTGELFF. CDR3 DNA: TGTGCCAGCAGCCGAGGGGTTAGCGGCACCGGGGAGCTGTTTTTT.

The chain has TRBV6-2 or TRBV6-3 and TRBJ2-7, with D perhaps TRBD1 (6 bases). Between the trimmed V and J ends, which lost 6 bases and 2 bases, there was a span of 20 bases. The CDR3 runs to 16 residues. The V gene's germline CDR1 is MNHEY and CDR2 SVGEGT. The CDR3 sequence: CASSRISGTKAYEQYV. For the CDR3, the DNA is TGTGCCAGCAGCCGAATATCCGGGACAAAAGCCTACGAGCAGTACGTC.

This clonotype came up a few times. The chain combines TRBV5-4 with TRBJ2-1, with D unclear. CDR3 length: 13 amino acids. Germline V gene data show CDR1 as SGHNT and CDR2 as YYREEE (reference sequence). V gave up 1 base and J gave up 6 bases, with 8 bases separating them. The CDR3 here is CASSLKTSNEQFF. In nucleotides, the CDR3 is TGTGCCAGCAGCTTGAAGACAAGCAATGAGCAGTTCTTC.

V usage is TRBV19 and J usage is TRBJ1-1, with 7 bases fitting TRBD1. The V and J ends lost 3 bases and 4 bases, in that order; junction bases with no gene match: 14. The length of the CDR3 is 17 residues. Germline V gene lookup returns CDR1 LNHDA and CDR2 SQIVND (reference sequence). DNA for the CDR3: TGTGCCAGTAGTATTAGTACGACAGGGAGGGGTAGCACTGAAGCTTTCTTT. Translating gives CASSISTTGRGSTEAFF.

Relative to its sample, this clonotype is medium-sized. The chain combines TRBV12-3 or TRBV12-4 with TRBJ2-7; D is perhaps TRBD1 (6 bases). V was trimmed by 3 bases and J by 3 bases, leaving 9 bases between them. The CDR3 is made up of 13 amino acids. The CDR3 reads CASSFRQVYEQYV. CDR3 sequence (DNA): TGTGCCAGCAGTTTCAGACAGGTCTACGAGCAGTACGTC.

This CDR3 reads CAISESLAGADEETQYF. CDR3 nucleotide sequence: TGTGCCATCAGTGAGTCGCTAGCGGGGGCCGACGAAGAGACCCAGTACTTC. This rearrangement joins TRBV10-3 to TRBJ2-5; the match to TRBD2 covers 10 bases. This CDR3 is 17 amino acids long. Losses at the gene ends were 0 bases for V and 3 bases for J; bases not matched to a gene: 7. Looked up from germline, CDR1 is ENHRY and CDR2 is SYGVKD.

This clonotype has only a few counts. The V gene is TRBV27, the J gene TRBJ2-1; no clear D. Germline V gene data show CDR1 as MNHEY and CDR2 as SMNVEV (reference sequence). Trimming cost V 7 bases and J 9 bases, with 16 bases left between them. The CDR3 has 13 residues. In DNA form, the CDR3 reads TGTGCCAGCAAAGAAGGGTCATCTGGTGAGCAGTTCTTC. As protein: CASKEGSSGEQFF.

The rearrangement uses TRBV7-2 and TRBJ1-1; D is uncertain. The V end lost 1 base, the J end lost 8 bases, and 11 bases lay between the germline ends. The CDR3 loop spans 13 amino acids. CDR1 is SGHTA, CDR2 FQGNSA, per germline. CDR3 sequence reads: CASSLVQRTEAFF. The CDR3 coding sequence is TGTGCCAGCAGCTTAGTTCAGCGAACAGAAGCTTTCTTT.

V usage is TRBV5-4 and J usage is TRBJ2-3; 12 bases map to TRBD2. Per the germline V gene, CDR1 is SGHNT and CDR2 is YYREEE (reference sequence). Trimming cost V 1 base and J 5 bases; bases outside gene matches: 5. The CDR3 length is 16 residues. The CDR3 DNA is TGTGCCAGCAGCTTGTGGCTAGCGGGGGGGATAGATACGCAGTATTTT. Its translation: CASSLWLAGGIDTQYF.

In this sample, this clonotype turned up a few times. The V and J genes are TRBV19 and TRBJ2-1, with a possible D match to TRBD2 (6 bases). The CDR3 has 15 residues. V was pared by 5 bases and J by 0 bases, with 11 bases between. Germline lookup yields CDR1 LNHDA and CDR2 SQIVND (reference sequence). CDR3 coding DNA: TGTGCCAGTAGTCAGGGACTCAGCTCCTACAATGAGCAGTTCTTC. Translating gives CASSQGLSSYNEQFF.

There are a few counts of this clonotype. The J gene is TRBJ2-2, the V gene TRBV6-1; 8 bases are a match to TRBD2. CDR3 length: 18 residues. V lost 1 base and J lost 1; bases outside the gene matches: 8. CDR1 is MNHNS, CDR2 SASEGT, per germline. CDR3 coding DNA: TGTGCCAGCAGTGAAGTGCCGGGGGGGCCCGGGAACACCGGGGAGCTGTTTTTT. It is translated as CASSEVPGGPGNTGELFF.

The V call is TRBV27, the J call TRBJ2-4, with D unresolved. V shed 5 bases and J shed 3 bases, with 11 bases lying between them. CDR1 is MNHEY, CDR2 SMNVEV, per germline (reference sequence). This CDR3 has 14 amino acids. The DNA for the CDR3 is TGTGCCAGCAGTCTCCTCGGTGGCAAAAACATTCAGTACTTC. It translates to CASSLLGGKNIQYF.

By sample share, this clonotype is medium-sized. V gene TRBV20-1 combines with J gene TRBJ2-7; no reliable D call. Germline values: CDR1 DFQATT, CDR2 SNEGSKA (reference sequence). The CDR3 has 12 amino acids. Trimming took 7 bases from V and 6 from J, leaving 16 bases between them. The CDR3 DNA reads TGCAGTGTCAGGTCCCTCTGGGTCGAGCAGTACGTC. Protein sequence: CSVRSLWVEQYV.

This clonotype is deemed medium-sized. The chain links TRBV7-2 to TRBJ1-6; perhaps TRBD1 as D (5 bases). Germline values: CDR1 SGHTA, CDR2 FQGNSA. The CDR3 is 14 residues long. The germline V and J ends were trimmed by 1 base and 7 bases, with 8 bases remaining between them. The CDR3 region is CASSLVQGNSPLHF. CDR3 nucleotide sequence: TGTGCCAGCAGCTTAGTTCAGGGAAATTCACCCCTCCACTTT.

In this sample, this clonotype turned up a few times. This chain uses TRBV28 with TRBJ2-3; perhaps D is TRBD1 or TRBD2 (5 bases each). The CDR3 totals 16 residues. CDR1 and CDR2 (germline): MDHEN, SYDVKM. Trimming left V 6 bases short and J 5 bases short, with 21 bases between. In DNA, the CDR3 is TGTGCCAGCAGCTTGATTTGGGGGTCAGGACGAGATACGCAGTATTTT. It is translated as CASSLIWGSGRDTQYF.

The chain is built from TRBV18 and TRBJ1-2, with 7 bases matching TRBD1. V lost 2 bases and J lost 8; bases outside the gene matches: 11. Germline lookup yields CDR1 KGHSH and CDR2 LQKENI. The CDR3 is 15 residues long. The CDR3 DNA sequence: TGTGCCAGCTCACCAGCAGAGGGGGCGGCCGCCGGCTACACCTTC. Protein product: CASSPAEGAAAGYTF.

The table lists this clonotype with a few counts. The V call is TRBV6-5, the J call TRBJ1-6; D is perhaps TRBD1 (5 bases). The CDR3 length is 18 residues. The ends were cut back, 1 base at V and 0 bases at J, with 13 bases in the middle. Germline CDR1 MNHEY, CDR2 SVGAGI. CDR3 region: CASSYYPDISSYNSPLHF. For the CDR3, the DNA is TGTGCCAGCAGTTACTACCCGGACATCAGCTCCTATAATTCACCCCTCCACTTT.

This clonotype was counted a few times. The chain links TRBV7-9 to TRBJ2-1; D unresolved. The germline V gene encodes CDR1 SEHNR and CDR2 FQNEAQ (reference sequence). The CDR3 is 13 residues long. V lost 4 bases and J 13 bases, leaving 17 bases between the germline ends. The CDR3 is CASSWLDSRVQFF. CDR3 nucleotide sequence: TGTGCCAGCAGCTGGTTAGACTCTAGAGTCCAGTTCTTC.

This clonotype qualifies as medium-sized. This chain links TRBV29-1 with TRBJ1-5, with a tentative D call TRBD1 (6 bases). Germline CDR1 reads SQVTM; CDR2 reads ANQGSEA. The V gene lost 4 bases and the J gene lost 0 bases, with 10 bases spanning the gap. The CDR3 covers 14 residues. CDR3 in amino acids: CSVATGNSNQPQHF. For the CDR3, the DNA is TGCAGCGTTGCCACAGGGAATAGCAATCAGCCCCAGCATTTT.

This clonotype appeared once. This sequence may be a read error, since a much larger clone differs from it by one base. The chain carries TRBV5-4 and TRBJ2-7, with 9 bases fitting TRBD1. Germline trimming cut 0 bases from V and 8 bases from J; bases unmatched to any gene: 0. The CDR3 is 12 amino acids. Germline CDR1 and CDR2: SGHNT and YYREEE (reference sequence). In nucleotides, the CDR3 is TGTGCCAGCAGCTTGGACAGGGGGCAGCAGTACGTC. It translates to CASSLDRGQQYV.

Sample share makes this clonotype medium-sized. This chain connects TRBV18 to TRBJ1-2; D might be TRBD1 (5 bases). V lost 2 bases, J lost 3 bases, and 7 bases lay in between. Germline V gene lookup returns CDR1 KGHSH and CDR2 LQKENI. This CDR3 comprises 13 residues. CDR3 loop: CASSPDSDYGYTF. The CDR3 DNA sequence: TGTGCCAGCTCACCAGACAGTGACTATGGCTACACCTTC.

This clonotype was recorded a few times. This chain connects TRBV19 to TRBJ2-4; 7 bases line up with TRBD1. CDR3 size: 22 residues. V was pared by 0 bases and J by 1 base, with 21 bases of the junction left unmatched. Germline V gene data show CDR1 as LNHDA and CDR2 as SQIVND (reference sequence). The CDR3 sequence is CASSIDRQGFTPKNGAKNIQYF. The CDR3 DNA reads TGTGCCAGTAGTATAGATCGACAGGGTTTCACCCCAAAGAACGGGGCCAAAAACATTCAGTACTTC.